This T cell receptor (beta chain) was sequenced in a study of graft-versus-host responses after intestinal transplantation. The V and J ends lost 5 bases and 6 bases respectively, with 13 bases between them. From germline, CDR1 is ENHRY and CDR2 SYGVKD. This CDR3 has 13 amino acids. Intraepithelial and lamina propria lymphocytes were released after the graft tissue was processed. Clones were sequenced by immunoSEQ multiplex PCR, and TCRdb holds only the in-frame ones, with some missing. Here the sample spans over 60,000 clones, around 90% being singletons. The specimen comprised ileum tissue, sampled about 350 days after transplant. This TCR was sampled from a human patient who received an intestinal transplant, so some T cells may come from the graft donor. The rearrangement links TRBV10-3 to TRBJ1-2; no clear D. The CDR3, as DNA: TGTGCCATCAGTAGCGGGATCCGGGATGGCTACACCTTC. Translated: CAISSGIRDGYTF.